This TCR beta chain was documented in a study of patients and donors after allogeneic stem cell transplantation. A few counts support this clonotype. This CDR3 is built from 15 residues. The V and J ends lost 3 bases and 2 bases respectively, with 11 bases between them. One entry per CDR3 protein, called by TCRdb with MiXCR from the RT-PCR reads. The sample includes some 880,000 distinct CDR3 sequences, more than 15% of them seen just once. The chain links TRBV12-3 or TRBV12-4 to TRBJ1-5; D remains ambiguous. The source material was blood, either unsorted or a sorted T cell fraction (not recorded which). The receptor comes from a human donor who was either an allogeneic HSCT recipient or a stem cell or donor lymphocyte infusion donor (not recorded which). It is not recorded whose cells these are; they may come from a transplant donor. The CDR3 DNA is TGTGCCAGCAGTTTCCGGACGATCGGCAATCAGCCCCAGCATTTT. This gives the protein CASSFRTIGNQPQHF.